This entry is about one T cell receptor (beta chain). Its target is unknown. This entry is derived from a study of T cell repertoires in cytomegalovirus infection. For the study at large: CMV infection and matching HLA type were both indicated by public TCR beta signatures.

In TCRdb, the reads were re-called with MiXCR into one record per CDR3 protein. The sample gives 570,000 or so distinct CDR3 sequences, about 39% of which show up once; roughly 50% is in the top ten. The CDR3 consists of 18 residues. Germline CDR1 and CDR2: KGHDR and SFDVKD. V gave up 4 bases and J gave up 1 base; unmatched junction bases: 8. General observations from the study: CMV carriers with the relevant HLA were identified by cumulative public TCR beta family frequency. The ex vivo response showed dominance by HLA-C-restricted CMV-specific TCR beta clonotypes.

The rearrangement joins TRBV24-1 to TRBJ2-3; TRBD2 aligns across 12 bases. The TCR originated in a human donor in good health (CMV status not recorded). Some clones in this sample may be carry-over from other donors' samples. The specimen was cultured PBMCs, collected from culture after CMV antigen stimulation. This CDR3 reads CATSDPRTSGDRTDTQYF. The CDR3 DNA reads TGTGCCACCAGTGACCCCCGGACTAGCGGGGATCGCACAGATACGCAGTATTTT.